The 10 T cell receptor beta chains presented below share a single source sample, sequenced in a study of blood T cell repertoires in COVID-19. Repertoires were generated with immunoSEQ multiplex PCR, while TCRdb's copy carries only in-frame clones and drops some. The data show 300,000 to 350,000 clones, with 80% to 90% seen just once and approximately 4% held by the top ten. Sequencing was done on a sample of PBMCs or T cells enriched from blood (not recorded which). These receptors were collected from a middle-aged woman with acute COVID-19.

The V gene is TRBV6-2 or TRBV6-3, the J gene TRBJ1-5, with no clear D. CDR1 is MNHEY, CDR2 SVGEGT, per germline. V was pared by 0 bases and J by 6 bases, with 6 bases between. The CDR3 is 13 amino acids. The CDR3 reads CASSYSRVQPQHF. CDR3 DNA sequence: TGTGCCAGCAGTTACTCGAGGGTTCAGCCCCAGCATTTT.

The chain has TRBV3-1 (or the pseudogene TRBV3-2) and TRBJ1-4; D not resolved. The CDR3 covers 15 residues. CDR1 and CDR2 (germline): LGHDT, YNNKEL (reference sequence). Between the trimmed V and J ends, which lost 1 base and 4 bases, there was a span of 10 bases. In DNA, the CDR3 is TGTGCCAGCAGCCAAGTTCAGGCTATTAATGAAAAACTGTTTTTT. Its protein is CASSQVQAINEKLFF.

The chain links TRBV7-6 to TRBJ1-6; D uncertain. The CDR3 extends over 17 amino acids. Germline V gives CDR1 SGHVS, CDR2 FNYEAQ. Trimming took 2 bases from V and 7 from J, leaving 18 bases between them. CDR3 coding DNA: TGTGCCAGCAGCTTACTGCAGGCACCCGTAGGCAATTCACCCCTCCACTTT. Amino acid sequence: CASSLLQAPVGNSPLHF.

This clone appeared a single time. This rearrangement joins TRBV19 to TRBJ2-3, with D possibly being TRBD2 (5 bases). This CDR3 spans 13 amino acids. In germline, CDR1 is LNHDA, CDR2 SQIVND (reference sequence). V shed 4 bases and J shed 6 bases, with 11 bases lying between them. CDR3 in amino acids: CASSKGGGDTQYF. As DNA, the CDR3 is TGTGCCAGTAGTAAAGGTGGCGGGGATACGCAGTATTTT. The full variable domain, rest sourced from reference TRBV19 and TRBJ2-3, is DGGITQSPKYLFRKEGQNVTLSCEQNLNHDAMYWYRQDPGQGLRLIYYSQIVNDFQKGDIAEGYSVSREKKESFPLTVTSAQKNPTAFYLCASSKGGGDTQYFGPGTRLTVL.

The chain combines TRBV18 with TRBJ1-1, with TRBD1 as a possible D gene (5 bases). This CDR3 region has 13 residues. Germline V lookup: CDR1 KGHSH, CDR2 LQKENI. Trimming removed 6 bases at V and 0 bases at J, with 8 bases between. CDR3 protein: CASSSQVNTEAFF. CDR3 nucleotides: TGTGCCAGCTCCTCACAGGTGAACACTGAAGCTTTCTTT.

Here the CDR3 reads CSRTRSYEQYF. The DNA for the CDR3 is TGCAGCCGGACTAGAAGCTACGAGCAGTACTTC. The rearrangement joins TRBV20-1 to TRBJ2-7, with 7 bases that match TRBD2. Germline CDR1 reads DFQATT; CDR2 reads SNEGSKA (reference sequence). The CDR3 is 11 residues long.

This clone has a handful of counts. The chain joins TRBV7-2 to TRBJ1-2; D is undetermined. V was clipped by 5 bases and J by 0 bases, with 19 bases between them. Per the germline V gene, CDR1 is SGHTA and CDR2 is FQGNSA. CDR3 length: 17 amino acids. CDR3 nucleotides: TGTGCCAGCAGCCACCTCCTCCACGGTGGAGCTAACTATGGCTACACCTTC. Protein product: CASSHLLHGGANYGYTF. Drawing the rest from reference TRBV7-2 and TRBJ1-2, the complete variable domain is GAGVSQSPSNKVTEKGKDVELRCDPISGHTALYWYRQSLGQGLEFLIYFQGNSAPDKSGLPSDRFSAERTGGSVSTLTIQRTQQEDSAVYLCASSHLLHGGANYGYTFGSGTRLTVV.

The chain carries TRBV28 and TRBJ2-7; 8 bases are a match to TRBD1. Per the germline V gene, CDR1 is MDHEN and CDR2 is SYDVKM. The CDR3 consists of 14 residues. J gave up 4 bases and V 4 bases, and 6 bases lay outside the gene matches. The CDR3 nucleotides read TGTGCCAGCAGTTCCCAGGGGGCGAGGTACGAGCAGTACTTC. This encodes CASSSQGARYEQYF.

A word on this clone: At one of its ends the junction is not consistent with the germline gene, which may arise from a read error. The chain couples TRBV7-8 to TRBJ1-2; a possible D gene is TRBD1 (5 bases). Germline CDR1 and CDR2: SGHVS and FQNEAQ. The CDR3 has 16 residues. The CDR3 sequence is CASNLRDRDSGYGYTF. CDR3 coding DNA: TGTGCCAGCAACTTAAGGGATAGGGACTCTGGCTATGGCTACACCTTC.

V and J are TRBV11-2 and TRBJ2-6; D is unresolved. Germline loops: CDR1 SGHAT, CDR2 FQNNGV. CDR3 length: 18 amino acids. The ends were cut back, 2 bases at V and 0 bases at J, with 14 bases in the middle. CDR3 loop: CASSLTPGRFSGANVLTF. In DNA form, the CDR3 reads TGTGCCAGCAGCTTAACCCCGGGTCGGTTCTCTGGGGCCAACGTCCTGACTTTC.